These 32 T cell receptor beta chains came from one sample sequenced in a study of response to subunit inactivated influenza vaccine. TCRdb reprocessed the RT-PCR reads with MiXCR, giving one entry per CDR3 protein. The sample contains around 580,000 distinct CDR3 sequences, approximately 15% of which appear only once. Sample: PBMCs from blood, taken approximately 13 days after vaccination. These receptors came from a man between 50 and 59 years old who received an inactivated influenza vaccine.

This clonotype was seen a handful of times. The rearrangement uses TRBV5-1 and TRBJ2-7, with a tentative D call TRBD2 (7 bases). CDR3 size: 15 residues. Deletions cut 4 bases from V and 3 bases from J, with 17 bases between. CDR1 is SGHRS, CDR2 YFSETQ, per germline. The CDR3 DNA reads as TGCGCCAGCAGCCCCAGGGACACGGGGGGCTACGAGCAGTACTTC. Residues: CASSPRDTGGYEQYF.

There are many counts of this clonotype. The chain combines TRBV5-5 with TRBJ2-1; D gene uncertain. V lost 0 bases and J 10 bases, leaving 14 bases between the germline ends. This CDR3 contains 14 residues. Germline-derived CDR1 and CDR2 are SGHKS and YYEKEE (reference sequence). DNA for the CDR3: TGTGCCAGCAGCTTGGCCGTTAGCCGTGGCGAGCAGTTCTTC. This sequence encodes CASSLAVSRGEQFF.

This clonotype was counted at least ten times. This chain links TRBV4-1 with TRBJ2-7; D uncertain. The V gene lost 8 bases and the J gene lost 6 bases, with 17 bases spanning the gap. The CDR3 covers 13 residues. Germline V CDR1 and CDR2: MGHRA, YSYEKL. The CDR3 spells CASAMTDQTEQYF. DNA of the CDR3: TGCGCCAGCGCCATGACGGATCAGACCGAGCAGTACTTC.

The rearrangement uses TRBV4-2 and TRBJ2-5, with 7 bases identical to TRBD1. The CDR3 covers 17 residues. Germline V gene lookup returns CDR1 LGHNA and CDR2 YNFKEQ. The ends lost 0 bases at V and 5 bases at J; junction bases unmatched: 12. CDR3 in DNA: TGTGCCAGCAGCCAAGAAAGCGCCGGACAGGTCGGGGAGACCCAGTACTTC. It translates to CASSQESAGQVGETQYF.

This clonotype was seen only a few times. This chain uses TRBV5-4 with TRBJ2-7, with D perhaps given as TRBD1 or TRBD2 (5 bases each). The CDR3 is made up of 12 amino acids. Deletions cut 0 bases from V and 9 bases from J, with 10 bases between. Germline V lookup: CDR1 SGHNT, CDR2 YYREEE (reference sequence). CDR3 region: CASSLEDTRQYF. The CDR3 DNA is TGTGCCAGCAGCTTGGAGGACACTAGGCAGTACTTC.

In this sample, this clonotype turned up a few times. V usage is TRBV20-1 and J usage is TRBJ2-1; no clear D. The CDR3 sequence is 12 residues long. Trimming stripped 6 bases from V and 1 base from J, with 7 bases between. Germline CDR1 is DFQATT and CDR2 is SNEGSKA (reference sequence). The CDR3 DNA follows: TGCAGTGCCCCAAGATCCTACAATGAGCAGTTCTTC. Amino acid sequence: CSAPRSYNEQFF.

This clonotype has a handful of counts. This chain uses TRBV6-5 with TRBJ2-1; D unclear. Germline values: CDR1 MNHEY, CDR2 SVGAGI. Trimming removed 2 bases at V and 9 bases at J, with 14 bases between. The CDR3 consists of 14 residues. CDR3 DNA: TGTGCCAGCAGTTACGCCCCGCAGGTGGGTGAGCAGTTCTTC. This sequence encodes CASSYAPQVGEQFF.

This clonotype was seen at least ten times. The gene calls are TRBV3-2 and TRBJ2-7; no check of the table's D call, TRBD1, against the DNA was made. TRBV3-2 is annotated as a pseudogene. This CDR3 comprises 13 residues. In DNA form, the CDR3 reads TGTGCCAGCAGCCCGAACAGGATCTACGAGCAGTACTTC. Translation: CASSPNRIYEQYF.

The chain joins TRBV3-1 to TRBJ2-7; D is unclear. The V end lost 1 base, the J end lost 9 bases, and 16 bases lay between the germline ends. Germline V gene lookup returns CDR1 LGHDT and CDR2 YNNKEL (reference sequence). This CDR3 is 14 amino acids long. CDR3 nucleotide sequence: TGTGCCAGCAGCCAAGGAGGACCCACCCAAGGGCAGTACTTC. The encoded protein is CASSQGGPTQGQYF.

The gene calls are TRBV20-1 and TRBJ2-7; 8 bases align to TRBD2. In germline, CDR1 is DFQATT, CDR2 SNEGSKA (reference sequence). The V gene end was trimmed by 0 bases and the J gene end by 5 bases; junction bases not matched to a gene: 9. The CDR3 contains 15 residues. CDR3: CSARDPSGSSDEQYF. For the CDR3, the DNA is TGCAGTGCTAGAGATCCGAGCGGGAGTTCCGACGAGCAGTACTTC.

J is TRBJ2-1 and V is TRBV3-1, with TRBD2 matching over 10 bases. This CDR3 has 14 amino acids. The V and J ends lost 1 base and 12 bases, in that order; junction bases with no gene match: 6. Germline lookup yields CDR1 LGHDT and CDR2 YNNKEL (reference sequence). The CDR3 nucleotides read TGTGCCAGCAGCCAAGGTCGACTAGCGGGCCCGCAGTTCTTC. Protein product: CASSQGRLAGPQFF.

This clonotype was seen only a few times. The chain employs TRBV6-6 and TRBJ2-3; possible D gene TRBD1, 5 bases. In germline, CDR1 is MNHNY, CDR2 SVGAGI (reference sequence). CDR3 length equals 13 residues. Deletions cut 7 bases from V and 1 base from J, with 9 bases between. This CDR3 is CASIRARTDTQYF. The CDR3, as DNA: TGTGCCAGCATCAGGGCCCGCACAGATACGCAGTATTTT.

This rearrangement joins TRBV28 to TRBJ2-1, with 12 nucleotides matching TRBD2. The CDR3 totals 15 residues. The J segment lost 6 bases and the V segment lost 2 bases, leaving 2 bases of the junction unmatched. Germline CDR1 reads MDHEN; CDR2 reads SYDVKM. The CDR3 DNA reads TGTGCCAGCAGTTTACTAGCGGGAGGGTCCAATGAGCAGTTCTTC. Translating it yields CASSLLAGGSNEQFF.

This clonotype was observed a few times. The chain carries TRBV6-2 or TRBV6-3 and TRBJ2-1; D uncertain. The CDR3 is 13 amino acids. V was trimmed by 6 bases and J by 3 bases, leaving 9 bases between them. Germline V gene data show CDR1 as MNHEY and CDR2 as SVGEGT. In nucleotides, the CDR3 is TGTGCCAGCAGCCGGACCCTCTACAATGAGCAGTTCTTC. The encoded protein is CASSRTLYNEQFF.

This chain joins TRBV27 and TRBJ2-3; possibly TRBD2 for D (6 bases). Trimming cost V 3 bases and J 4 bases, with 8 bases left between them. The CDR3 runs to 13 residues. Germline lookup yields CDR1 MNHEY and CDR2 SMNVEV (reference sequence). The CDR3 loop reads CASSLGLSDTQYF. The CDR3 bases are TGTGCCAGCAGTTTGGGACTGTCAGATACGCAGTATTTT.

The chain has TRBV15 and TRBJ2-3, with TRBD2 matching 7 bases. The ends lost 5 bases at V and 0 bases at J; junction bases unmatched: 8. Looked up from germline, CDR1 is LNHNV and CDR2 is YYDKDF (reference sequence). This CDR3 contains 16 residues. The CDR3 region has the DNA TGTGCCACCAGCGCCCGACTAGCACCAAGCACAGATACGCAGTATTTT. Translated, it gives CATSARLAPSTDTQYF.

This clonotype was counted only a few times. The genes are TRBV7-9 and TRBJ1-2; 7 nucleotides agree with TRBD1. Germline V gives CDR1 SEHNR, CDR2 FQNEAQ (reference sequence). The CDR3 covers 13 residues. J was trimmed by 7 bases and V by 5 bases; bases with no gene match: 7. The CDR3 protein is CASSQQGIGGYTF. The DNA for the CDR3 is TGTGCCAGCAGCCAACAGGGGATCGGTGGCTACACCTTC.

This clonotype was observed a few times. The chain has TRBV7-2 and TRBJ1-5; D call uncertain. The CDR3 runs to 14 residues. Per the germline V gene, CDR1 is SGHTA and CDR2 is FQGNSA. V lost 4 bases and J lost 4, with 11 bases in between. The CDR3 is CASSSHLFNQPQHF. CDR3 nucleotides: TGTGCCAGCAGCTCCCACCTCTTTAATCAGCCCCAGCATTTT.

This clonotype was counted only a few times. In DNA form, the CDR3 reads TGTGCCAGCAGCCACTTGACCGGCGAGAATGAGCAGTTCTTC. As protein: CASSHLTGENEQFF. This chain joins TRBV6-2 or TRBV6-3 and TRBJ2-1; no firm D call. V was clipped by 6 bases and J by 7 bases, with 16 bases between them. The CDR3 runs to 14 residues. CDR1 is MNHEY, CDR2 SVGEGT, per germline.

The rearrangement uses TRBV27 and TRBJ2-3, with D tentatively TRBD1 (5 bases). The CDR3 is 14 amino acids. The V end was cut by 7 bases, the J end by 6 bases, with 17 bases between. Per germline, CDR1 MNHEY and CDR2 SMNVEV (reference sequence). The CDR3 here is CASTSQGGPDTQYF. Here the CDR3 DNA reads TGTGCCAGCACCTCCCAGGGCGGTCCGGATACGCAGTATTTT.

This chain links TRBV6-2 or TRBV6-3 with TRBJ2-5, with 11 positions matching TRBD2. CDR1 is MNHEY and CDR2 is SVGEGT in the germline V gene. V was pared by 5 bases and J by 0 bases, with 14 bases of the junction left unmatched. The CDR3 is 19 residues long. CDR3 in amino acids: CASSPLAGGRLRYQETQYF. DNA for the CDR3: TGTGCCAGCAGTCCTTTAGCGGGGGGGCGACTGAGATACCAAGAGACCCAGTACTTC.

This clonotype was counted between two and nine times. CDR3 sequence (DNA): TGTGCCAGCAGTCCAAACCGGGTGAACAATGAGCAGTTCTTC. Amino acid sequence: CASSPNRVNNEQFF. The rearrangement uses TRBV28 and TRBJ2-1; no clear D. The CDR3 loop spans 14 amino acids. V lost 5 bases to trimming and J lost 5 bases, with 13 bases between them. Germline CDR1 reads MDHEN; CDR2 reads SYDVKM.

The chain recombines TRBV3-1 with TRBJ1-2, with unresolved D. Trimming shortened V by 7 bases and J by 3 bases, and 21 bases separated the two germline ends. CDR1 is LGHDT and CDR2 is YNNKEL in the germline V gene (reference sequence). This CDR3 is 16 amino acids long. CDR3 DNA sequence: TGTGCCAGCACCAGTAGTCGGATTAGAGTTTACTATGGCTACACCTTC. Translated: CASTSSRIRVYYGYTF. Full variable domain (outside the CDR3, taken from reference TRBV3-1 and TRBJ1-2): DTAVSQTPKYLVTQMGNDKSIKCEQNLGHDTMYWYKQDSKKFLKIMFSYNNKELIINETVPNRFSPKSPDKAHLNLHINSLELGDSAVYFCASTSSRIRVYYGYTFGSGTRLTVV.

This clonotype has a count of ten or more. This chain joins TRBV7-9 and TRBJ2-1; tentatively, D is TRBD2 (6 bases). Germline CDR1 SEHNR, CDR2 FQNEAQ (reference sequence). The CDR3 sequence is 17 residues long. Trimming stripped 1 base from V and 2 bases from J, with 15 bases between. The CDR3 loop reads CASSLGFGGTTYNEQFF. In nucleotides, the CDR3 is TGTGCCAGCAGCTTAGGATTCGGGGGTACGACCTACAATGAGCAGTTCTTC. The full variable domain, its missing parts supplied by reference TRBV7-9 and TRBJ2-1, is DTGVSQNPRHKITKRGQNVTFRCDPISEHNRLYWYRQTLGQGPEFLTYFQNEAQLEKSRLLSDRFSAERPKGSFSTLEIQRTEQGDSAMYLCASSLGFGGTTYNEQFFGPGTRLTVL.

The table lists this clonotype with a few counts. The gene calls are TRBV14 and TRBJ2-4; weak D call: TRBD2 (6 bases). The germline V gene encodes CDR1 SGHDN and CDR2 FVKESK. Trimming shortened V by 1 base and J by 6 bases, and 10 bases separated the two germline ends. The length of the CDR3 is 14 residues. CDR3 loop: CASSQALGGNIQYF. As DNA, the CDR3 is TGTGCCAGCAGCCAAGCCTTGGGGGGAAACATTCAGTACTTC.

This clonotype came up a few times. This chain connects TRBV14 to TRBJ2-7; no clear D gene. CDR1 and CDR2 (germline): SGHDN, FVKESK. V lost 0 bases and J lost 6, with 9 bases in between. The CDR3 totals 13 residues. Here the CDR3 reads CASSQDRVSEQYF. The CDR3 region has the DNA TGTGCCAGCAGCCAAGATAGGGTGAGCGAGCAGTACTTC.

V gene TRBV11-2 combines with J gene TRBJ2-5, with 8 bases lining up with TRBD1. The CDR3 is 15 residues long. Trimming removed 1 base from V and 5 bases from J; junction bases left unmatched: 6. CDR1 is SGHAT, CDR2 FQNNGV, per germline. For the CDR3, the DNA is TGTGCCAGCAGCTTAGGCAGGGGGCGCTTTGAGACCCAGTACTTC. It encodes CASSLGRGRFETQYF.

The chain recombines TRBV20-1 with TRBJ2-7; 7 bases match TRBD1. Trimming took 6 bases from V and 3 from J; bases not matched to a gene: 5. Germline loops: CDR1 DFQATT, CDR2 SNEGSKA (reference sequence). This CDR3 comprises 12 residues. CDR3 nucleotides: TGCAGTGCCCGACAGGGTCGCTACGAGCAGTACTTC. It encodes CSARQGRYEQYF.

This clonotype was detected once. The junction departs from germline at one end; a sequencing error may be responsible. The chain couples TRBV11-2 to TRBJ2-2, with D unresolved. The CDR3 is 15 amino acids. Germline V CDR1 and CDR2: SGHAT, FQNNGV. CDR3 loop: CASSIDSRDTGELFF. The DNA of the CDR3 is TGTGCCAGCAGCATAGATAGCCGCGACACCGGGGAGCTGTTTTTT. The full variable domain, with the rest looked up from reference TRBV11-2 and TRBJ2-2, is EAGVAQSPRYKIIEKRQSVAFWCNPISGHATLYWYQQILGQGPKLLIQFQNNGVVDDSQLPKDRFSAERLKGVDSTLKIQPAKLEDSAVYLCASSIDSRDTGELFFGEGSRLTVL.

This clonotype has only a few counts. This chain uses TRBV29-1 with TRBJ2-7, with 12 bases that match TRBD2. CDR1 is SQVTM and CDR2 is ANQGSEA in the germline V gene. The CDR3 covers 14 residues. V was clipped by 4 bases and J by 4 bases; unmatched bases: 5. CDR3 protein: CSVARTSGVYEQYF. The CDR3 DNA sequence: TGCAGCGTTGCCCGGACTAGCGGGGTATACGAGCAGTACTTC.

The J gene is TRBJ1-3, the V gene TRBV7-9, with 8 bases fitting TRBD1. V was pared by 5 bases and J by 4 bases, with 7 bases of the junction left unmatched. The CDR3 is 15 amino acids. Germline V lookup: CDR1 SEHNR, CDR2 FQNEAQ (reference sequence). The DNA of the CDR3 is TGTGCCAGCAGCCCCCAGGGGGCATCGGGAAACACCATATATTTT. Encoded protein: CASSPQGASGNTIYF.

In its sample, this clonotype was seen a few times. V is TRBV11-2 and J is TRBJ1-5; TRBD1 might be the D (5 bases). The germline V and J ends were trimmed by 1 base and 3 bases, with 22 bases remaining between them. This CDR3 region has 19 residues. The germline gives CDR1 SGHAT, CDR2 FQNNGV. CDR3 coding DNA: TGTGCCAGCAGCTTAGTGGGACGCGGGGGAGGGTATGCCAATCAGCCCCAGCATTTT. It specifies CASSLVGRGGGYANQPQHF. Using reference TRBV11-2 and TRBJ1-5 for the parts outside the CDR3, the full variable domain is EAGVAQSPRYKIIEKRQSVAFWCNPISGHATLYWYQQILGQGPKLLIQFQNNGVVDDSQLPKDRFSAERLKGVDSTLKIQPAKLEDSAVYLCASSLVGRGGGYANQPQHFGDGTRLSIL.